Presented here are 7 T cell receptor beta chains from one specimen sequenced in a study of blood T cell repertoires in COVID-19. Assay used: immunoSEQ multiplex PCR; TCRdb lists only in-frame clones, some missing. This table has roughly 180,000 clones, roughly 79% appearing once. The sequencing sample was made of peripheral blood. These receptors all stem from a woman aged 40 to 55 with COVID-19, enrolled during active disease.

This clone was counted many times. The chain carries TRBV2 and TRBJ2-7; TRBD2 might be the D (5 bases). CDR1 is SNHLY, CDR2 FYNNEI, per germline. V was pared by 7 bases and J by 2 bases, with 12 bases between. The CDR3 runs 13 residues. The CDR3 is CASTLAQTYEQYF. DNA for the CDR3: TGTGCCAGCACGCTAGCTCAGACCTACGAGCAGTACTTC.

The genes are TRBV2 and TRBJ1-3; 8 bases agree with TRBD1. The CDR3 sequence is 15 residues long. V was pared by 6 bases and J by 2 bases, with 6 bases of the junction left unmatched. Germline loops: CDR1 SNHLY, CDR2 FYNNEI. The CDR3 region has the DNA TGTGCCAGCAGCAGGACAGGGTCGCCTGGAAACACCATATATTTT. Encoded protein: CASSRTGSPGNTIYF. The entire variable domain, with the rest obtained from reference TRBV2 and TRBJ1-3, is as follows: EPEVTQTPSHQVTQMGQEVILRCVPISNHLYFYWYRQILGQKVEFLVSFYNNEISEKSEIFDDQFSVERPDGSNFTLKIRSTKLEDSAMYFCASSRTGSPGNTIYFGEGSWLTVV.

This clone was seen just once. V gene TRBV7-6 combines with J gene TRBJ2-3, with 8 bases lining up with TRBD2. Germline CDR1 is SGHVS and CDR2 is FNYEAQ. Trimming took 3 bases from V and 0 from J; bases not matched to a gene: 5. CDR3 size: 16 residues. The CDR3 protein is CASSFSGVASTDTQYF. The CDR3 region has the DNA TGTGCCAGCAGCTTTAGCGGGGTAGCTAGCACAGATACGCAGTATTTT.

The rearrangement links TRBV10-3 to TRBJ2-7; TRBD2 aligns across 7 bases. This CDR3 spans 15 amino acids. Germline values: CDR1 ENHRY, CDR2 SYGVKD. V dropped 7 bases and J dropped 0; count of bases not matched to a gene: 9. The CDR3 coding sequence is TGTGCCATCAACTCGGGACTAAAGGCCTCCTACGAGCAGTACTTC. It yields the protein CAINSGLKASYEQYF.

This clone was seen once. The chain combines TRBV6-6 with TRBJ1-1; 7 bases match TRBD1. This CDR3 has 14 amino acids. The trim removed 4 bases at V and 5 bases at J, leaving 7 bases unmatched. Germline CDR1 reads MNHNY; CDR2 reads SVGAGI (reference sequence). CDR3 sequence reads: CASSSTGRRTEAFF. Here the CDR3 DNA reads TGTGCCAGCAGTTCGACAGGGAGGAGGACTGAAGCTTTCTTT.

V gene TRBV4-1 combines with J gene TRBJ1-4; D unresolved. This CDR3 is 13 amino acids long. The germline CDR1 and CDR2 sequences are MGHRA and YSYEKL. With 2 bases removed from V and 4 bases from J, the gap between germline ends came to 5 bases. Here the CDR3 DNA reads TGCGCCAGCAGCCAACGCGATAATGAAAAACTGTTTTTT. It is translated as CASSQRDNEKLFF.

The table lists this clone with a few counts. The chain carries TRBV10-3 and TRBJ1-1, with TRBD1 as a possible D gene (5 bases). The germline V and J ends were trimmed by 7 bases and 4 bases, with 13 bases remaining between them. The CDR3 spans 13 residues. From germline, CDR1 is ENHRY and CDR2 SYGVKD. The CDR3 spells CAITVGASTEAFF. Here the CDR3 DNA reads TGTGCCATCACCGTTGGGGCTTCCACTGAAGCTTTCTTT.